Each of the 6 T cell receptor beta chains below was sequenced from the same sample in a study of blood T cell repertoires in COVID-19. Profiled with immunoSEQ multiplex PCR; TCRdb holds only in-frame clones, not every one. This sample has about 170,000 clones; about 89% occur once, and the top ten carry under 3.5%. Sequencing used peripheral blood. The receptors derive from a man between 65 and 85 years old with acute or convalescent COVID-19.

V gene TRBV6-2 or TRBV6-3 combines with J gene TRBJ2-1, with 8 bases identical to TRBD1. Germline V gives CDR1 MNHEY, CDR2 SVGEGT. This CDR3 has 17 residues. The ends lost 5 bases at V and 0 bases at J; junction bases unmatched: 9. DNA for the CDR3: TGTGCCAGCAGTCCAGGACAGGGCGTCAGCTCCTACAATGAGCAGTTCTTC. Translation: CASSPGQGVSSYNEQFF.

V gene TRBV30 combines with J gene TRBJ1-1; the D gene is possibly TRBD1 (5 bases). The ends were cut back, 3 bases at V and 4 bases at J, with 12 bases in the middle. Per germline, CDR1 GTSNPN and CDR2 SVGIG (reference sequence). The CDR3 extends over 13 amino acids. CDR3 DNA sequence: TGTGCCTGGAGGGCAGGGCTGGGCACTGAAGCTTTCTTT. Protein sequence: CAWRAGLGTEAFF.

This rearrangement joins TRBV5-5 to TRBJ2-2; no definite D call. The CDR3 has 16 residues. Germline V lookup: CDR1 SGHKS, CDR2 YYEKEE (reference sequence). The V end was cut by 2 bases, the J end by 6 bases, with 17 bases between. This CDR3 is CASSFDQIWSAGELFF. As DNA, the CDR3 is TGTGCCAGCAGCTTCGATCAGATTTGGAGCGCCGGGGAGCTGTTTTTT.

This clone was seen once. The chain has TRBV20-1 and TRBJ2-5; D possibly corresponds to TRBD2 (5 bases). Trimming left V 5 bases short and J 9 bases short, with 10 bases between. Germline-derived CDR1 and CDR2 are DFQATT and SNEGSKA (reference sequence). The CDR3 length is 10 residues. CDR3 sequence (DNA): TGCAGTGCTGGTACTAGGCCCCAGTACTTC. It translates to CSAGTRPQYF.

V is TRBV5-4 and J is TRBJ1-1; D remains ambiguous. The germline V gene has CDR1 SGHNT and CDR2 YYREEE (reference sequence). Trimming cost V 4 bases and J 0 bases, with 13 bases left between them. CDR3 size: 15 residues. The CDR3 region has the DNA TGTGCCAGCAGCCCTGGCGGGAACATGAACACTGAAGCTTTCTTT. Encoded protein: CASSPGGNMNTEAFF. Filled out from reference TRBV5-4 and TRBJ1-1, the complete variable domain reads ETGVTQSPTHLIKTRGQQVTLRCSSQSGHNTVSWYQQALGQGPQFIFQYYREEENGRGNFPPRFSGLQFPNYSSELNVNALELDDSALYLCASSPGGNMNTEAFFGQGTRLTVV.

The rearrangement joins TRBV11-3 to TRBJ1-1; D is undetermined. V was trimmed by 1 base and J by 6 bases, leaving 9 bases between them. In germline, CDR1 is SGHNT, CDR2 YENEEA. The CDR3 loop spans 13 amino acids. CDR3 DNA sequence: TGTGCCAGCAGCTTAGGGTCGAGCTCTGAAGCTTTCTTT. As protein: CASSLGSSSEAFF.